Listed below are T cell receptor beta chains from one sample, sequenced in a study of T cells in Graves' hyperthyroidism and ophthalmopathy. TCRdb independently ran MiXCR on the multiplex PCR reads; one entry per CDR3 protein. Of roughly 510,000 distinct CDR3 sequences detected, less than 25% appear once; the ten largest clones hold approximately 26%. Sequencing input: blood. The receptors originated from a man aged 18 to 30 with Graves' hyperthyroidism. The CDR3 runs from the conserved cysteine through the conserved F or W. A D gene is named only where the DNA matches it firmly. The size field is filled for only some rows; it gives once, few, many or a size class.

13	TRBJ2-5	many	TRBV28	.	TGTGCCAGCACAACTAGGGGGCAAGAGACCCAGTACTTC	CASTTRGQETQYF
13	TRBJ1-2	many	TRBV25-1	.	TGTGCCAGCACTGGAGGCCTATTCTATGGCTACACCTTC	CASTGGLFYGYTF
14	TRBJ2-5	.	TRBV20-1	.	TGCAGTGCTAGAGAACGATACAGGGAAGAGGCCCAGTACTTC	CSARERYREEAQYF
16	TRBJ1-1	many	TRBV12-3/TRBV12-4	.	TGTGCCAGCAGTTTAATGTATCGGGGGATGAACACTGAAGCTTTCTTT	CASSLMYRGMNTEAFF
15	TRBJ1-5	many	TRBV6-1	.	TGTGCCAGCAGTGAAGTCGTCGGGGGCAATCAGCCCCAGCATTTT	CASSEVVGGNQPQHF
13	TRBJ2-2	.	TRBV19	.	TGTGCCAGTATGGGGGTTGGCTCCGGGGAGCTGTTTTTT	CASMGVGSGELFF
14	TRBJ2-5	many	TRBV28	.	TGTGCCAGCAGTTTCCCTCGGCGGCAAGAGACCCAGTACTTC	CASSFPRRQETQYF
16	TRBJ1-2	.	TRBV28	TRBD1	TGTGCCAGCAGCCGTTCATGGACAGGGGGTCCCAATGGCTACACCTTC	CASSRSWTGGPNGYTF
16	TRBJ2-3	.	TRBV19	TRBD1	TGTGCCAGTAGTGCTCAGGGGGCAGAGTGGGCAGATACGCAGTATTTT	CASSAQGAEWADTQYF
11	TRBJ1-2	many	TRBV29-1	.	TGCAGCGTTGAAACCCGGGGGGGCTACACCTTC	CSVETRGGYTF
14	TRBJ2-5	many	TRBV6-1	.	TGTGCCAGCAGCATTCTCGGACCTTCCGAGACCCAGTACTTC	CASSILGPSETQYF
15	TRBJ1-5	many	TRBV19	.	TGTGCCAGTAGCTCCAACAGCCTATCGGGTCAGCCCCAGCATTTT	CASSSNSLSGQPQHF
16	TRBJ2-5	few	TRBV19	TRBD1	TGTGCCACATTACAGGGGTTAAGAGTTCAAACAGAGACCCAGTACTTC	CATLQGLRVQTETQYF
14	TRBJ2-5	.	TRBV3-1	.	TGTGCCAGCAGCCAAAGAACCGTGCAAGAGACCCAGTACTTC	CASSQRTVQETQYF
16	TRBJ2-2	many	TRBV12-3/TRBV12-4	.	TGTGCCAGCAGTTCAACAGGGGAGGCTAAGGCCGGGGAGCTGTTTTTT	CASSSTGEAKAGELFF
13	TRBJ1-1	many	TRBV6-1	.	TGTGCCAGCAGACTATTGGCGAACACTGAAGCTTTCTTT	CASRLLANTEAFF
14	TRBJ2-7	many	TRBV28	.	TGTGCCAGCAGTTTAGGACGGACGCCCTACGAGCAGTACTTC	CASSLGRTPYEQYF
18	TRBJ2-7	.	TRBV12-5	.	TGTGCTAGTGGTACCCCCGAGGCAGCGTTTCCTCCTATCTACGAGCAGTACTTC	CASGTPEAAFPPIYEQYF
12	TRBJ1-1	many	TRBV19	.	TGTGCCAGTAGGGAAGGGAACACTGAAGCTTTCTTT	CASREGNTEAFF
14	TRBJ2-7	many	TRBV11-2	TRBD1	TGTGCCAGCAGCTTAATCGACAGGGCAGGGGAGCAGTACTTC	CASSLIDRAGEQYF
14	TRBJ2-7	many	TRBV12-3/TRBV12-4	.	TGTGCCAGCAGTTTCCGGGCAGGGCGGTATGAGCAGTACTTC	CASSFRAGRYEQYF
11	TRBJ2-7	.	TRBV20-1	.	TGCAGTGCTCTTCACTCCTACGAGCAGTACTTC	CSALHSYEQYF
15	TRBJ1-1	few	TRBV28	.	TGTGCCAGCAGTTTATTTACAGGGAGGGACACTGAAGCTTTCTTT	CASSLFTGRDTEAFF
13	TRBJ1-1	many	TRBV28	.	TGTGCCAGCAGTTTATCGAGAGGCAGTGAAGCTTTCTTT	CASSLSRGSEAFF
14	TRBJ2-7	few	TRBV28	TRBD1	TGTGCCAGCAGGGGACAGGGAGGTAGCTACGAGCAGTACTTC	CASRGQGGSYEQYF
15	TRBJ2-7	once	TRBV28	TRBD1	TGTGCCAGCAGGATCGGGACAGGGGGCTTCTACGAGCAGTACTTC	CASRIGTGGFYEQYF
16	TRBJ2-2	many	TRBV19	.	TGTGCCAGTAGTTCGCGACCCAAGCTGAACACCGGGGAGCTGTTTTTT	CASSSRPKLNTGELFF
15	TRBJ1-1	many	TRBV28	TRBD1	TGTGCCAGCACCAACTCCGGACAGGGGGCTTCTGAAGCTTTCTTT	CASTNSGQGASEAFF
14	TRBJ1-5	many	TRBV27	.	TGTGCCAGCAGTTTCGCAGGGGAAGATCAGCCCCAGCATTTT	CASSFAGEDQPQHF
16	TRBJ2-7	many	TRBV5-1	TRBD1	TGCGCCAGCAGCTTGGCCGTCAGGACAGGTGTTTACGAGCAGTACTTC	CASSLAVRTGVYEQYF
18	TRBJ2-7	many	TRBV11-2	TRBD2	TGTGCCAGCAGCGCCCTAGTCGAGCGGGGGGTCCTCCTAGGCGAGCAGTACTTC	CASSALVERGVLLGEQYF
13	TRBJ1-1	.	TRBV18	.	TGTGCCAGCTCAAACAATGGGGACACTGAAGCTTTCTTT	CASSNNGDTEAFF
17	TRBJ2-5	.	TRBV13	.	TGTGCCAGCAGTTACCCCCTCGACGGTGGGGGCGGCGAGACCCAGTACTTC	CASSYPLDGGGGETQYF
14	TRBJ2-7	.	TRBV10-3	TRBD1	TGTGCCATCAGATCGGGACAGGGGGCCTACGAGCAGTACTTC	CAIRSGQGAYEQYF
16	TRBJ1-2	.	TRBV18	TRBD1	TGTGCCAGCTCACCGACGACCGGGACAGACAACTATGGCTACACCTTC	CASSPTTGTDNYGYTF
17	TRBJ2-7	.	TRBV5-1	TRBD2	TGCGCCAGCAGCTTGGTAGGTACTAGCGGATACTCCTACGAGCAGTACTTC	CASSLVGTSGYSYEQYF
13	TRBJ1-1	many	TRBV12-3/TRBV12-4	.	TGTGCCAGCAGTCACACAGGGAACACTGAAGCTTTCTTT	CASSHTGNTEAFF
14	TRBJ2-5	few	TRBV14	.	TGTGCCAGCAGCCACGCTTCGTACCAAGAGACCCAGTACTTC	CASSHASYQETQYF
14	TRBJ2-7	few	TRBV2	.	TGTGCCAGCAGTGATGGGGGGCTCTCCTACGAGCAGTACTTC	CASSDGGLSYEQYF
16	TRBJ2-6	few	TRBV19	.	TGTGCCAGTAGTCGGTTTGGGGAGAGTGGGGCCAACGTCCTGACTTTC	CASSRFGESGANVLTF
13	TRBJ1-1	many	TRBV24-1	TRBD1	TGTGCCACCAGTGAGGCTACAGGGGCTGGAGCTTTCTTT	CATSEATGAGAFF
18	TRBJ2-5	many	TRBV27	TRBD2	TGTGCCAGCAGTTTATTCCCCGGACTAGCGGGAAACCAAGAGACCCAGTACTTC	CASSLFPGLAGNQETQYF
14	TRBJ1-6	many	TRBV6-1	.	TGTGCCAGCAGAAAGGACGCGTTTAATTCACCCCTCCACTTT	CASRKDAFNSPLHF
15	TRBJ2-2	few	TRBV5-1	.	TGTGCCAGCAGGAGGGCAATTTCCACCACCGGGGAGCTGTTTTTT	CASRRAISTTGELFF
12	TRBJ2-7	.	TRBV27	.	TGTGCCAGCAGTTCCAGACCCGACCGGGAGTACTTC	CASSSRPDREYF
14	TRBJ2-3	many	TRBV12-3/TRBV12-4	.	TGTGCCAGTCGGCCCGGGACTCTAAGGGGAGCGCAGTATTTT	CASRPGTLRGAQYF
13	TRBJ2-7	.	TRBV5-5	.	TGTGCCAGCAGCTTGTTGCCAACCTACGAGCAGGACTTC	CASSLLPTYEQDF
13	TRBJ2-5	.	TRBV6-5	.	TGTGCCAGCAGTGTACTGAGGGGGGAGACCCAGTACTTC	CASSVLRGETQYF
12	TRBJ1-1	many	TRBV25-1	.	TGTGCCAGCAGTGCAGCCGATCTTGAAGCTTTCTTT	CASSAADLEAFF
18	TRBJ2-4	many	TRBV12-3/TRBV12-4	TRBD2	TGTGCCAGCAGTTTAGGGCTAGCGGAGGCTTTAGCCAAAAACATTCAGTACTTC	CASSLGLAEALAKNIQYF
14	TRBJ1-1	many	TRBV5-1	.	TGCGCCAGCAGCTTAGGGCAGCTGGGGGCTGAAGCTTTCTTT	CASSLGQLGAEAFF
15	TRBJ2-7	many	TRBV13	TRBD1	TGTGCCAGCAGCCCAACCGGACAGGGTCCCTACGAGCAGTACTTC	CASSPTGQGPYEQYF
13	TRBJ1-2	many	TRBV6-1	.	TGTGCCAGCAGTCCCTCAGCGAACTATGGCTACACCTTC	CASSPSANYGYTF